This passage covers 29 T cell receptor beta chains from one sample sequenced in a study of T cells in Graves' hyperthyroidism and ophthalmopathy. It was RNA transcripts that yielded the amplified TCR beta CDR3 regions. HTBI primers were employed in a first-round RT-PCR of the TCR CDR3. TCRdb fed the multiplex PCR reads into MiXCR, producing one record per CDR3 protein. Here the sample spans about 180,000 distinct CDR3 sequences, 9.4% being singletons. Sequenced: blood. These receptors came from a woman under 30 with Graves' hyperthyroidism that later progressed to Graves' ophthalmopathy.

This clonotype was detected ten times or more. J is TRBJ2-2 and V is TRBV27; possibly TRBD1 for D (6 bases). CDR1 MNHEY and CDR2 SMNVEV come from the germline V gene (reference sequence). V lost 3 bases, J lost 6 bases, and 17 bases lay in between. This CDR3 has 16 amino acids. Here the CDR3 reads CASSFSGTHRAGELFF. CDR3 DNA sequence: TGTGCCAGCAGTTTCTCCGGGACACATCGGGCCGGGGAGCTGTTTTTT.

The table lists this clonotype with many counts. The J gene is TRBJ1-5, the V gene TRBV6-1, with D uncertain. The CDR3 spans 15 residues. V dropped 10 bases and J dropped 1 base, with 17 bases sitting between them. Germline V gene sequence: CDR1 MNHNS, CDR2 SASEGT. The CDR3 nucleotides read TGTGCCACCCAGAAGAGAGATTCCAGCAATCAGCCCCAGCATTTT. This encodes CATQKRDSSNQPQHF.

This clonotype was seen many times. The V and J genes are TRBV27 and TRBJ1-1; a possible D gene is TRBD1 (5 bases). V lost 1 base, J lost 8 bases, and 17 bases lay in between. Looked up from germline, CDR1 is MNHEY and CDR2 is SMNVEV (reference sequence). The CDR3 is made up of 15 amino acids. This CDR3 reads CASSLYRIPEGEAFF. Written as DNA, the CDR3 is TGTGCCAGCAGTTTATACAGGATCCCCGAAGGGGAAGCTTTCTTT.

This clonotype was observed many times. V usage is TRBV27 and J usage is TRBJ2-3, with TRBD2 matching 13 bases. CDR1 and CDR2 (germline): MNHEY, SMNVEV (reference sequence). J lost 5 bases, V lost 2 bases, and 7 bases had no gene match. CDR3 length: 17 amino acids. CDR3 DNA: TGTGCCAGCAGTTTAGCGCCGGGACTAGCGGGATTAGATACGCAGTATTTT. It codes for CASSLAPGLAGLDTQYF.

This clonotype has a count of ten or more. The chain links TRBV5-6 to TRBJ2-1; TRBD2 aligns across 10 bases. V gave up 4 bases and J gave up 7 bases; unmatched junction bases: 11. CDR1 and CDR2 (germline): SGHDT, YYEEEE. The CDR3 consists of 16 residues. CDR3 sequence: CASSALAGAGANEQFF. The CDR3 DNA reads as TGTGCCAGCAGCGCCCTAGCGGGAGCAGGGGCTAATGAGCAGTTCTTC.

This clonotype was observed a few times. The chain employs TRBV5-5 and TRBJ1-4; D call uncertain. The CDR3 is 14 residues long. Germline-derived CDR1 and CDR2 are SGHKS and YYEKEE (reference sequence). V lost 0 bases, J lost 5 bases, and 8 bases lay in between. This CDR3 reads CASSLDVVNEKLFF. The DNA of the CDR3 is TGTGCCAGCAGCTTGGACGTCGTCAATGAAAAACTGTTTTTT.

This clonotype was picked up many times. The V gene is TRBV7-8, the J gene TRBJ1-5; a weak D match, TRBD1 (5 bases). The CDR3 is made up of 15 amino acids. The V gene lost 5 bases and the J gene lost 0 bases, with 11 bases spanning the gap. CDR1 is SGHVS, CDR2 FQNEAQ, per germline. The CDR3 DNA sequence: TGTGCCAGCAGCATGGGACGGTATAGCAATCAGCCCCAGCATTTT. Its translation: CASSMGRYSNQPQHF.

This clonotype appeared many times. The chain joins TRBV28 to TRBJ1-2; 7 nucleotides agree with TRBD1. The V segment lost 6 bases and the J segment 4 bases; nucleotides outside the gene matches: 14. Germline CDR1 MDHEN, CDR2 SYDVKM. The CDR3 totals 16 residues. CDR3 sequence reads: CASSPQQGTLVYGYTF. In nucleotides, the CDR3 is TGTGCCAGCAGCCCTCAACAGGGGACGCTCGTCTATGGCTACACCTTC.

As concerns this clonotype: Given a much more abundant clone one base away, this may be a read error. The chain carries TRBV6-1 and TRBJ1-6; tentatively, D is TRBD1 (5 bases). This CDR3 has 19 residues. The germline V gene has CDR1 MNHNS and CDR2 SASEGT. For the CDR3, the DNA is TGTGCCAGCAGTGAAGCGCTTACAGGAGGGAGCTCCTATAATCCACCCCTCCACTTT. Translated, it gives CASSEALTGGSSYNPPLHF.

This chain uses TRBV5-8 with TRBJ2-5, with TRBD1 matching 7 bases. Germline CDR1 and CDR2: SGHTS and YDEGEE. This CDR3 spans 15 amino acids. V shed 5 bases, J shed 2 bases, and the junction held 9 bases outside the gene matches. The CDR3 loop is CASRPNPGQQETQYF. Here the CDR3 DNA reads TGTGCCAGCAGACCAAACCCGGGACAGCAAGAGACCCAGTACTTC.

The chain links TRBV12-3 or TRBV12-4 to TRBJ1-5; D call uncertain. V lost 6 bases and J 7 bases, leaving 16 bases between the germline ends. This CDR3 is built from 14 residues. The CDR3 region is CASRVNGVWQPQHF. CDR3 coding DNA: TGTGCCAGCAGGGTGAACGGGGTCTGGCAGCCCCAGCATTTT.

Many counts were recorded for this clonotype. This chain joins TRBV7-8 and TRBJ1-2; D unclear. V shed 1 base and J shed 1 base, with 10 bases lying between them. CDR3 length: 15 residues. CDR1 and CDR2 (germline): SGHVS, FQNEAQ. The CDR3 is CASSLVPGDNYGYTF. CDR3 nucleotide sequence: TGTGCCAGCAGCTTAGTACCAGGAGATAACTATGGCTACACCTTC.

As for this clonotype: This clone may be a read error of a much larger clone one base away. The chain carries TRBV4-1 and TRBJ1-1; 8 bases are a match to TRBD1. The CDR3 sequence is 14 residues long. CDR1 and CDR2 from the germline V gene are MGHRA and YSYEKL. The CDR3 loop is CDSSQAGGGTEAFF. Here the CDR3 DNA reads TGCGACAGCAGCCAGGCAGGGGGCGGGACTGAAGCTTTCTTT.

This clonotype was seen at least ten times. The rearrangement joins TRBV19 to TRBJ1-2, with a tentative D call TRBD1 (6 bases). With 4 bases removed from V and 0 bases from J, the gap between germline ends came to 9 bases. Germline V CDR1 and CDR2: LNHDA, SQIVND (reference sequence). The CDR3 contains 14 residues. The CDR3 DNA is TGTGCCAGTAGTACCGGACAGTCTAACTATGGCTACACCTTC. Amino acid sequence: CASSTGQSNYGYTF. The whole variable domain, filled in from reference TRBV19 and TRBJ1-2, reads DGGITQSPKYLFRKEGQNVTLSCEQNLNHDAMYWYRQDPGQGLRLIYYSQIVNDFQKGDIAEGYSVSREKKESFPLTVTSAQKNPTAFYLCASSTGQSNYGYTFGSGTRLTVV.

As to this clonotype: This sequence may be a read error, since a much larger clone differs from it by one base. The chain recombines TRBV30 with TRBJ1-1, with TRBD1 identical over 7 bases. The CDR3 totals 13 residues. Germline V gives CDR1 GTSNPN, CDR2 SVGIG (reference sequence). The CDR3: CARRDSGNTEAFF. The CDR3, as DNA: TGTGCCCGGAGGGACAGCGGGAACACTGAAGCTTTCTTT.

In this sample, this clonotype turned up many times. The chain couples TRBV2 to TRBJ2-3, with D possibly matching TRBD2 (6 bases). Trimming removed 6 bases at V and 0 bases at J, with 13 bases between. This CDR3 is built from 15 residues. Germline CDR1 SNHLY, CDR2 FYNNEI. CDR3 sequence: CASRVLRGSTDTQYF. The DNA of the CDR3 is TGTGCCAGCAGGGTGTTGCGGGGTAGCACAGATACGCAGTATTTT.

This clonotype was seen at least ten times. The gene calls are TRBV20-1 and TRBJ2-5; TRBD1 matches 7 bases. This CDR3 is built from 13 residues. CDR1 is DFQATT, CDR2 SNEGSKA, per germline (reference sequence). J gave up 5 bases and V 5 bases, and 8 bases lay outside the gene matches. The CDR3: CSAQGQHRETQYF. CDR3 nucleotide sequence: TGCAGTGCTCAGGGACAGCACAGGGAGACCCAGTACTTC.

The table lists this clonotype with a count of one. CDR3 in amino acids: CASSVGAGGGETQYF. The CDR3, as DNA: TGTGCCAGCAGCGTAGGAGCGGGGGGAGGGGAGACCCAGTACTTC. The chain combines TRBV9 with TRBJ2-5; TRBD2 matches at 9 bases. V lost 0 bases to trimming and J lost 5 bases; unmatched junction nucleotides: 5. CDR1 SGDLS and CDR2 YYNGEE come from the germline V gene. This CDR3 comprises 15 residues. Drawing the rest from reference TRBV9 and TRBJ2-5, the complete variable domain is DSGVTQTPKHLITATGQRVTLRCSPRSGDLSVYWYQQSLDQGLQFLIQYYNGEERAKGNILERFSAQQFPDLHSELNLSSLELGDSALYFCASSVGAGGGETQYFGPGTRLLVL.

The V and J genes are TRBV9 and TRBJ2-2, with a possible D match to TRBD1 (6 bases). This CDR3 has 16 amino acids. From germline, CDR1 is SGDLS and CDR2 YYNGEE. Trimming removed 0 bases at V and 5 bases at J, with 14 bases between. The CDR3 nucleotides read TGTGCCAGCAGCGTAGGCCGGGACACCAAAACCGGGGAGCTGTTTTTT. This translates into CASSVGRDTKTGELFF.

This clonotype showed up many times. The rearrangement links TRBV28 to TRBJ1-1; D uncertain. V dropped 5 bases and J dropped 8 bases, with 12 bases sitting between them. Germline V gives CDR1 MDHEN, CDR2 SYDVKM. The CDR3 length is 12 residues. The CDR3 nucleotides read TGTGCCAGCAGTCCTCCTATGCCAGAAGCTTTCTTT. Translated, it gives CASSPPMPEAFF.

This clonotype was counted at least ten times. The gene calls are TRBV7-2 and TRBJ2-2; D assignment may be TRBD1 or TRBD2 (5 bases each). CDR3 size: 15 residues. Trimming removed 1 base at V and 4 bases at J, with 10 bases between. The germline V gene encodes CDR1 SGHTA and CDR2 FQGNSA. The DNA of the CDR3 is TGTGCCAGCAGCTTAGTTGGGGCGGGCACCGGGGAGCTGTTTTTT. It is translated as CASSLVGAGTGELFF.

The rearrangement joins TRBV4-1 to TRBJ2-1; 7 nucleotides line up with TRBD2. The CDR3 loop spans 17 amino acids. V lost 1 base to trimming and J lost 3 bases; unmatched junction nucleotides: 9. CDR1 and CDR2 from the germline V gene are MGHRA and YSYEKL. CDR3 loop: CASSQGLARGLYNEQFF. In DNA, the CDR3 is TGCGCCAGCAGCCAAGGACTAGCCCGCGGGCTCTACAATGAGCAGTTCTTC.

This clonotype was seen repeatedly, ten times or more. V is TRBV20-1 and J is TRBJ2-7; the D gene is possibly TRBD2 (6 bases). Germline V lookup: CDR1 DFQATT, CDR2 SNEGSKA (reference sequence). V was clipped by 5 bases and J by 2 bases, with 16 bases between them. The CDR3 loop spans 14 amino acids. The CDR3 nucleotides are TGCAGTGCTCGACCGGGCGGGGCACCCTACGAGCAGTACTTC. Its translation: CSARPGGAPYEQYF.

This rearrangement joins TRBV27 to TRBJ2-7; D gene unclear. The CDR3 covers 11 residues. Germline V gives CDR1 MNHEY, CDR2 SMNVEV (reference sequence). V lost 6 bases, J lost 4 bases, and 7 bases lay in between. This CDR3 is CASRGSYEQYF. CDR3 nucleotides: TGTGCCAGCAGGGGATCATACGAGCAGTACTTC.

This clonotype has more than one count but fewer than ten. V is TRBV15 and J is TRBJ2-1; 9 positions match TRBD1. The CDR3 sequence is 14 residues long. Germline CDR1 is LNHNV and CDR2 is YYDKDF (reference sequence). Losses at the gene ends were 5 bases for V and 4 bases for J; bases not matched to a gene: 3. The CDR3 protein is CATSGQGTYNEQFF. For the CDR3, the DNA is TGTGCCACCAGCGGACAGGGGACTTACAATGAGCAGTTCTTC.

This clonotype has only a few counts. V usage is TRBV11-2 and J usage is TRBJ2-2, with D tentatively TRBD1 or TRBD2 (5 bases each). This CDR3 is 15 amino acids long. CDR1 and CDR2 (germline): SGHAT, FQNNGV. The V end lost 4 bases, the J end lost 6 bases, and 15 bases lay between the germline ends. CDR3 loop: CASSSGPVYPGELFF. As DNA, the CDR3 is TGTGCCAGCAGCTCGGGGCCAGTTTATCCCGGGGAGCTGTTTTTT.

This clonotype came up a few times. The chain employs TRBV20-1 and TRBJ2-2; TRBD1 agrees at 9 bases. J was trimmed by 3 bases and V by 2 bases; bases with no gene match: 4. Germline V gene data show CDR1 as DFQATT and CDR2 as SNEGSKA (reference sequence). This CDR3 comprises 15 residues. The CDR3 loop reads CSARNRGPYTGELFF. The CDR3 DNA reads TGCAGTGCTAGAAACAGGGGGCCTTACACCGGGGAGCTGTTTTTT.

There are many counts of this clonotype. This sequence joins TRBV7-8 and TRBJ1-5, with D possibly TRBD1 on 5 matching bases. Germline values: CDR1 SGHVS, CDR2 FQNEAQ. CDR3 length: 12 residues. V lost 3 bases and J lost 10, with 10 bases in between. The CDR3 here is CASSFRDQPQHF. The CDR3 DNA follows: TGTGCCAGCAGCTTCCGGGACCAACCCCAGCATTTT. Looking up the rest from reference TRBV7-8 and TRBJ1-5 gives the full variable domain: GAGVSQSPRYKVAKRGQDVALRCDPISGHVSLFWYQQALGQGPEFLTYFQNEAQLDKSGLPSDRFFAERPEGSVSTLKIQRTQQEDSAVYLCASSFRDQPQHFGDGTRLSIL.

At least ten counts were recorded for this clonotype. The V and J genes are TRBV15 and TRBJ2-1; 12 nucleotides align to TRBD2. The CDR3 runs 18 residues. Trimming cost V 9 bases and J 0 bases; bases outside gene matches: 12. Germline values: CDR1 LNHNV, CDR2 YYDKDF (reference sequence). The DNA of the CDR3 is TGTGCCACATCAACGGGGCTAGCGGGAGGGCGCTCCTACAATGAGCAGTTCTTC. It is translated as CATSTGLAGGRSYNEQFF.